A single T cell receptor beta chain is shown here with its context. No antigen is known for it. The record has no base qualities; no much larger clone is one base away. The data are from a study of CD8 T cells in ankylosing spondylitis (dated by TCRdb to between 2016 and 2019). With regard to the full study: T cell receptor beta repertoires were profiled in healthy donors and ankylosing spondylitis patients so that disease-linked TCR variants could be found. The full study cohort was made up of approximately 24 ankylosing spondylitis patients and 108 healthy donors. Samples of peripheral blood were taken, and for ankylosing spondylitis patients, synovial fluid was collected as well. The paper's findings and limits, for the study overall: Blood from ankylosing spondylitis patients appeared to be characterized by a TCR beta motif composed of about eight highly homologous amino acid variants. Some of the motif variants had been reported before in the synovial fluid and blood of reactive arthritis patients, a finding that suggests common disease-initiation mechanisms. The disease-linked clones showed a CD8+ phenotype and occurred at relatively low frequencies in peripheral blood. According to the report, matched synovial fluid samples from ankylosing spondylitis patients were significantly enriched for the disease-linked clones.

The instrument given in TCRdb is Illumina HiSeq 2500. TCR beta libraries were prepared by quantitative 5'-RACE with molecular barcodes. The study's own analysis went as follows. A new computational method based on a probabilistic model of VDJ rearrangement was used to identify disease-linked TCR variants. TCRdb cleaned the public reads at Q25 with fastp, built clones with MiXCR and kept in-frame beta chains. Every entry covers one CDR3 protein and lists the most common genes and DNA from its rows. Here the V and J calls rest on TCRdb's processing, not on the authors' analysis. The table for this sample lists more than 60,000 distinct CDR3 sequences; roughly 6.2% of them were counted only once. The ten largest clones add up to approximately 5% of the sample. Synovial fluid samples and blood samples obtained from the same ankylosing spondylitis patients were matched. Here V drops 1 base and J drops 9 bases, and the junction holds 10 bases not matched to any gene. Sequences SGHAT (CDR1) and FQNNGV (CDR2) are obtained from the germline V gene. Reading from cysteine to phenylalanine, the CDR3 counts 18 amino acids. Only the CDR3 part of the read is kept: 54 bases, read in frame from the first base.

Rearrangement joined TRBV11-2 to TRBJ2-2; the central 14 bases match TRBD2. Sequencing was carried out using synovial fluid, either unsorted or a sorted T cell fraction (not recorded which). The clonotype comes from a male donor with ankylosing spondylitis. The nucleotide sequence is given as TGTGCCAGCAGCTTAGTCCGACGCGGGACTAGCGGGAGAAGGGAGCTGTTTTTT. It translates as CASSLVRRGTSGRRELFF.